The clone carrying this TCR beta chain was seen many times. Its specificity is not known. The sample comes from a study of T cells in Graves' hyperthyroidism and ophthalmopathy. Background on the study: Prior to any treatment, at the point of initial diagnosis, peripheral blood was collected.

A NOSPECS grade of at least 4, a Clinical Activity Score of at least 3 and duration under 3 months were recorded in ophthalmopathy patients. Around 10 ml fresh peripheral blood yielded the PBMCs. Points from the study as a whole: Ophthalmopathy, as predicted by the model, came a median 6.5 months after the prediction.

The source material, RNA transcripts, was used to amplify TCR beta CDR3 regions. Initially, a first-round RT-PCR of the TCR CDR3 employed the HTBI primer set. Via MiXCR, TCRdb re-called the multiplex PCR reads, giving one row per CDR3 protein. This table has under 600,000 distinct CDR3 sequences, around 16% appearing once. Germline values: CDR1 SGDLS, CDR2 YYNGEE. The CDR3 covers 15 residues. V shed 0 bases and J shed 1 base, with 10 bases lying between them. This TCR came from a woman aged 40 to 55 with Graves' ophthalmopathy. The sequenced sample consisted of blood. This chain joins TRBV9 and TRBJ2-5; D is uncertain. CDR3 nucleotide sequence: TGTGCCAGCAGCGTAGCGTCGAGTCGCCAAGAGACCCAGTACTTC. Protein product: CASSVASSRQETQYF.